This TCR beta chain was obtained from a study of OX40 agonist ivuxolimab in advanced cancers. Clones were sequenced by immunoSEQ multiplex PCR, and TCRdb holds only the in-frame ones, with some missing. Seen here are 60,000 or so clones, around 93% observed once, and the top ten hold less than 20%. General study points: Patients who responded partially at 0.1-3.0 mg/kg showed clonal expansion ranking among the lowest. Antigen specificity remained undetermined for the expanded peripheral T cells.

CDR3 length: 16 amino acids. Trimming shortened V by 2 bases and J by 7 bases, and 17 bases separated the two germline ends. Looked up from germline, CDR1 is MDHEN and CDR2 is SYDVKM. As to this clone: As yet, its antigen is unknown.

This clonotype was obtained from an adult with an advanced solid tumor such as melanoma, head and neck, liver or kidney cancer. The chain uses TRBV28 and TRBJ1-4; D is ambiguous. This material consisted of CD4+ or CD8+ T cells sorted from blood, taken in a trial of the OX40 agonist ivuxolimab. The CDR3 DNA follows: TGTGCCAGCAGTTTACTAGCCCCCGGGATCAGTGAAAAACTGTTTTTT. This gives the protein CASSLLAPGISEKLFF.